These T cell receptor beta chains were read from a single sample in a study of T cell responses to AZD1222 COVID-19 vaccine. Sequencing used immunoSEQ multiplex PCR; TCRdb keeps in-frame clones, though not all of them. This table holds roughly 190,000 clones, 90% to 95% found once. This specimen consisted of peripheral blood, obtained 28 days after the second AZD1222 dose. These receptors were obtained from an adult who received the AZD1222 COVID-19 vaccine. Each CDR3 is given with its conserved first and last residue. A D gene is named only where the DNA matches it firmly. Clone size is given for some rows only: seen once, a few or many times, or a class if the clone is expanded.

.	once	TRBV19	TRBJ1-5	TGTGCCAGTAGTATCAAAGCAGGGATACGGCAGCCCCAGCATTTT	CASSIKAGIRQPQHF
TRBD1	.	TRBV19	TRBJ1-5	TGTGCCAGTAGCAAAGCCGGGACAGGGCAAGGGGATCAGCCCCAGCATTTT	CASSKAGTGQGDQPQHF
.	.	TRBV20-1	TRBJ1-1	TGCAGTGCTAGTTTCCAGAACACTGAAGCTTTCTTT	CSASFQNTEAFF
.	.	TRBV27	TRBJ2-2	TGTGCCAGCCAAGTTTATGGGGTGGACTTCGGAACCGGGGAGCTGTTTTTT	CASQVYGVDFGTGELFF
.	.	TRBV2	TRBJ1-1	TGTGCCAGCACGCCTTCCGGCAGGGTGGGCACTGAAGCTTTCTTT	CASTPSGRVGTEAFF
.	.	TRBV6-2/TRBV6-3	TRBJ1-1	TGTGCCAGCAGTTACGGCATGAACACTGAAGCTTTCTTT	CASSYGMNTEAFF
.	.	TRBV11-2	TRBJ2-7	TGTGCCAGCAGCTTAGGGGCAGGGCCTCTCGAGCAGTACTTC	CASSLGAGPLEQYF
.	.	TRBV7-8	TRBJ2-5	TGTGCCAGCAGCCCCAGGAAAGAGACCCAGTACTTC	CASSPRKETQYF
.	.	TRBV3-1/TRBV3-2	TRBJ1-1	TGTGCCAGCAGCTCCGAGGTAATCGCTGAAGCTTTCTTT	CASSSEVIAEAFF
.	.	TRBV19	TRBJ1-2	TGTGCCAGTAGTATGAGCAGGGGTCCTGGCTACACCTTC	CASSMSRGPGYTF
.	few	TRBV7-9	TRBJ1-1	TGTGCCAGCAGCGCCGGGGATTTTAGCACTGAAGCTTTCTTT	CASSAGDFSTEAFF
.	.	TRBV6-6	TRBJ2-2	TGTGCCAGCACCCCCGGGCAGACCCAAACCGGGGAGCTGTTTTTT	CASTPGQTQTGELFF
.	.	TRBV19	TRBJ2-3	TGTGCCAGTAGTATAGGGCTAGCATCGGCAGATACGCAGTATTTT	CASSIGLASADTQYF
.	.	TRBV19	TRBJ1-4	TGTGCCAGTAGTATTCTCCGGCCTTCAACTAATGAAAAACTGTTTTTT	CASSILRPSTNEKLFF
.	.	TRBV13	TRBJ1-3	TGTGCCACCTCTTTCAGGGGACTTCGAAACACCATATATTTT	CATSFRGLRNTIYF
.	.	TRBV19	TRBJ1-5	TGTGCCAGCTACGCCGGGGGGAGCAATCAGCCCCAGCATTTT	CASYAGGSNQPQHF
.	.	TRBV15	TRBJ2-7	TGTGCCACCAGCAGAGGTAGTCCCTCCTACGAGCAGTACTTC	CATSRGSPSYEQYF
.	.	TRBV7-3	TRBJ2-1	TGTGCCAGCAGCTTAGTAGGGGGGATCGCCAATGAGCAGTTCTTC	CASSLVGGIANEQFF
.	.	TRBV5-4	TRBJ1-1	TGTGCCAGCACTACGCGGGGGGCGCGGGACACTGAAGCTTTCTTT	CASTTRGARDTEAFF
TRBD1	.	TRBV5-6	TRBJ2-7	TGTGCCAGCAGCTATCCCGGGACAGGGCCCTACGAGCAGTACTTC	CASSYPGTGPYEQYF
.	.	TRBV15	TRBJ1-1	TGTGCCACCAGCAGAGGTCCTAGGGGAACTGAAGCTTTCTTT	CATSRGPRGTEAFF
TRBD1	.	TRBV7-2	TRBJ1-1	TGTGCCAGCAGCGCGCGGGACAGGGTTCACACTGAAGCTTTCTTT	CASSARDRVHTEAFF
.	.	TRBV7-6	TRBJ1-3	TGTGCCAGCAGCTTGGGATCTCAAACTGGAAACACCATATATTTT	CASSLGSQTGNTIYF
.	.	TRBV11-2	TRBJ1-2	TGTGCCAGCAGCTTTGGGCAGACTAACTATGGCTACACCTTC	CASSFGQTNYGYTF
TRBD1	.	TRBV3-1/TRBV3-2	TRBJ1-2	TGTGCCAGCAGCCAAGCGCCGGGACAGGCACTTTATGGCTACACCTTC	CASSQAPGQALYGYTF
TRBD2	.	TRBV6-4	TRBJ2-3	TGTGCCAGCAGTTCTAGCGGGGGCACAGATACGCAGTATTTT	CASSSSGGTDTQYF
TRBD1	.	TRBV18	TRBJ2-1	TGTGCCAGCTCACCAGGGACAGGGAGCAATGAGCAGTTCTTC	CASSPGTGSNEQFF
.	.	TRBV5-4	TRBJ1-1	TGTGCCAGCAGCCGGGGACGGGGGGTGAACACTGAAGCTTTCTTT	CASSRGRGVNTEAFF
.	.	TRBV7-6	TRBJ2-3	TGTGCCAGCAGCTTATCGGCGAACTCCTTCACAGATACGCAGTATTTT	CASSLSANSFTDTQYF
TRBD2	.	TRBV7-8	TRBJ2-7	TGTGCCAGCAGCTTGGGACTAGCGCGAAGCTCCTACGAGCAGTACTTC	CASSLGLARSSYEQYF
.	.	TRBV14	TRBJ1-2	TGTGCCAGCAGCCTTGGGTCTGGCTACACCTTC	CASSLGSGYTF
.	.	TRBV27	TRBJ2-7	TGTGCCAGCAGTTTTTCAGGGGCGGGAGAGCAGTACTTC	CASSFSGAGEQYF
TRBD2	.	TRBV18	TRBJ2-7	TGTGCCAGCTCACCAAGCCTCAGGACTAGCGGGAGTGTTTACGAGCAGTACTTC	CASSPSLRTSGSVYEQYF
.	.	TRBV19	TRBJ2-2	TGTGCCAGTAGTATAGAGAGGGAGGCGAACACCGGGGAGCTGTTTTTT	CASSIEREANTGELFF
.	.	TRBV3-1/TRBV3-2	TRBJ1-6	TGTGCCAGCAGCCAAGCTCGCGGTTCACCCCTCCACTTT	CASSQARGSPLHF
.	.	TRBV9	TRBJ1-1	TGTGCCAGCAGCGGAGGACATCCTGAAGCTTTCTTT	CASSGGHPEAFF
.	.	TRBV19	TRBJ2-1	TGTGCCAGTAGTTCAACAGGGTGGGTAACCTACAATGAGCAGTTCTTC	CASSSTGWVTYNEQFF
.	.	TRBV5-6	TRBJ2-1	TGTGCCAGCAGCAACTCGGTTGGGACAAGGGCAACCCACAATGAGCAGTTCTTC	CASSNSVGTRATHNEQFF
.	once	TRBV6-5	TRBJ1-1	TGTGCCAGCAGTTGGGGAGGGATGAACACTGAAGCTTTCTTT	CASSWGGMNTEAFF
.	.	TRBV18	TRBJ2-2	TGTGCCAGCTCACCAGTAAGCCCACTCGCCGGGGAGCTGTTTTTT	CASSPVSPLAGELFF
TRBD2	.	TRBV4-2	TRBJ2-1	TGTGCCAGCAGCCATCCGAGGGGCCCCGGACTAGCGGGGCTAAATGAGCAGTTCTTC	CASSHPRGPGLAGLNEQFF
TRBD1	.	TRBV7-7	TRBJ1-1	TGTGCTAGCAGCCCGTACCAGGGGGCAAGGACTGAAGCTTTCTTT	CASSPYQGARTEAFF
.	.	TRBV9	TRBJ1-6	TGTGCCAGCAGCGTCGGACGGAGGAATAATTCACCCCTCCACTTT	CASSVGRRNNSPLHF
.	.	TRBV19	TRBJ2-1	TGTGCCAGTAGTATATCGAGGAGGAATGAGCAGTTCTTC	CASSISRRNEQFF
TRBD1	.	TRBV24-1	TRBJ1-3	TGTGCCACCAGTGCGGGACAGGGGGCGGGTGGAAACACCATATATTTT	CATSAGQGAGGNTIYF
.	.	TRBV13	TRBJ1-1	TGTGCCAGCAGCGAGGCTGCAGGGGATACTGAAGCTTTCTTT	CASSEAAGDTEAFF
.	.	TRBV7-8	TRBJ2-6	TGTGCCAGCAGCTTAGTATACGTTTTGAGCTCTGGGGCCAACGTCCTGACTTTC	CASSLVYVLSSGANVLTF
TRBD1	.	TRBV9	TRBJ1-2	TGTGCCAGCAGCGTTGGACAGGGGGCAGGTGGCTACACCTTC	CASSVGQGAGGYTF
.	.	TRBV2	TRBJ2-7	TGTGCCAGCAGCGGTACGACGAACCCTACCTACGAGCAGTACTTC	CASSGTTNPTYEQYF
.	.	TRBV15	TRBJ1-6	TGTGCCACCAGCAGAGATGGAGATAATTCACCCCTCCACTTT	CATSRDGDNSPLHF
.	.	TRBV27	TRBJ1-1	TGTGCCAGCAATAGGGGACTGAACACTGAAGCTTTCTTT	CASNRGLNTEAFF
TRBD2	.	TRBV10-2	TRBJ2-3	TGCGCCAGCAGCTGGAGCGGGGGTGGGACAGATACGCAGTATTTT	CASSWSGGGTDTQYF
TRBD1	.	TRBV10-3	TRBJ1-1	TGTGCCATCAGGGGGGGGACAGGGTCGGTCGAGACTGAAGCTTTCTTT	CAIRGGTGSVETEAFF
.	.	TRBV9	TRBJ1-1	TGTGCCAGCAGCCTGACAGGATCCCACACTGAAGCTTTCTTT	CASSLTGSHTEAFF
TRBD2	.	TRBV5-1	TRBJ2-3	TGCGCCAGCAGGCGGCAGGGAGGGGATACGCAGTATTTT	CASRRQGGDTQYF
.	.	TRBV7-7	TRBJ2-5	TGTGCTAGCTCCCTTTCTGGCCAAGAGACCCAGTACTTC	CASSLSGQETQYF
.	.	TRBV6-5	TRBJ1-1	TGTGCCAGCAGTTACTCTCGGGAGGTGAACACTGAAGCTTTCTTT	CASSYSREVNTEAFF
.	.	TRBV7-2	TRBJ1-2	TGTGCCAGCAGCTTAGAAGTGGGAATACAGGGCTACACCTTC	CASSLEVGIQGYTF